The 7 T cell receptor beta chains presented below share a single source sample, sequenced in a study of blood T cell repertoires in COVID-19. Libraries were prepared by immunoSEQ multiplex PCR; TCRdb keeps only in-frame clonotypes and omits some of them. This sample yields under 250,000 clones, of which about 78% are seen a single time; less than 7% belongs to the top ten. The sequencing input was peripheral blood. The receptor source for this set is a woman in her seventies with acute or convalescent COVID-19.

This chain uses TRBV7-8 with TRBJ2-2; weak D call: TRBD2 (7 bases). CDR3 size: 15 residues. The V end lost 5 bases, the J end lost 4 bases, and 14 bases lay between the germline ends. Germline V CDR1 and CDR2: SGHVS, FQNEAQ. The CDR3 sequence: CASSLGGRGTGELFF. CDR3 nucleotides: TGTGCCAGCAGCCTGGGGGGGCGCGGCACCGGGGAGCTGTTTTTT.

The CDR3 nucleotides read TGTGCCAGCAGTCGGACCGACAGGGGCGGGACTGAGCAGTTCTTC. Translation: CASSRTDRGGTEQFF. This chain connects TRBV2 to TRBJ2-1; 8 bases agree with TRBD1. The V segment lost 5 bases and the J segment 9 bases; nucleotides outside the gene matches: 12. Looked up from germline, CDR1 is SNHLY and CDR2 is FYNNEI. The CDR3 is 15 residues long. The full variable domain, rest sourced from reference TRBV2 and TRBJ2-1, is EPEVTQTPSHQVTQMGQEVILRCVPISNHLYFYWYRQILGQKVEFLVSFYNNEISEKSEIFDDQFSVERPDGSNFTLKIRSTKLEDSAMYFCASSRTDRGGTEQFFGPGTRLTVL.

This chain links TRBV27 with TRBJ1-2; tentatively, D is TRBD1 (5 bases). Germline CDR1 reads MNHEY; CDR2 reads SMNVEV (reference sequence). The CDR3 extends over 13 amino acids. V shed 3 bases and J shed 6 bases, with 11 bases lying between them. The CDR3 sequence: CASSLGGVHGYTF. CDR3 coding DNA: TGTGCCAGCAGTTTGGGGGGGGTCCATGGCTACACCTTC.

The V gene is TRBV7-3, the J gene TRBJ2-2, with 11 bases fitting TRBD2. The ends lost 0 bases at V and 3 bases at J; junction bases unmatched: 3. Germline CDR1 SGHTA, CDR2 FQGTGA. This CDR3 has 17 amino acids. The CDR3 nucleotides read TGTGCCAGCAGCTTAACTAGCGGGAGGGCCTACACCGGGGAGCTGTTTTTT. Encoded protein: CASSLTSGRAYTGELFF.

V and J are TRBV5-1 and TRBJ2-2; perhaps TRBD2 as D (6 bases). Per germline, CDR1 SGHRS and CDR2 YFSETQ. The CDR3 is 16 amino acids. The germline V and J ends were trimmed by 2 bases and 5 bases, with 16 bases remaining between them. The CDR3 protein is CASSFTGDLGTGELFF. Here the CDR3 DNA reads TGCGCCAGCAGCTTTACGGGGGATCTTGGTACCGGGGAGCTGTTTTTT.

The chain has TRBV2 and TRBJ1-2, with 7 bases identical to TRBD1. The V gene end was trimmed by 7 bases and the J gene end by 4 bases; junction bases not matched to a gene: 6. The CDR3 totals 13 residues. From germline, CDR1 is SNHLY and CDR2 FYNNEI. For the CDR3, the DNA is TGTGCCAGCATAGAGACAGGGAGCTATGGCTACACCTTC. The encoded protein is CASIETGSYGYTF. Together with reference TRBV2 and TRBJ1-2, the CDR3 gives the full variable domain: EPEVTQTPSHQVTQMGQEVILRCVPISNHLYFYWYRQILGQKVEFLVSFYNNEISEKSEIFDDQFSVERPDGSNFTLKIRSTKLEDSAMYFCASIETGSYGYTFGSGTRLTVV.

This clone was seen a handful of times. The chain joins TRBV9 to TRBJ1-2; possible D gene TRBD1, 6 bases. Trimming removed 6 bases from V and 2 bases from J, with 11 bases in between. This CDR3 is built from 13 residues. Germline V gene data show CDR1 as SGDLS and CDR2 as YYNGEE. In DNA form, the CDR3 reads TGTGCCAGCACGGGACACTTAAACTATGGCTACACCTTC. Its protein is CASTGHLNYGYTF. Filled out from reference TRBV9 and TRBJ1-2, the complete variable domain reads DSGVTQTPKHLITATGQRVTLRCSPRSGDLSVYWYQQSLDQGLQFLIQYYNGEERAKGNILERFSAQQFPDLHSELNLSSLELGDSALYFCASTGHLNYGYTFGSGTRLTVV.